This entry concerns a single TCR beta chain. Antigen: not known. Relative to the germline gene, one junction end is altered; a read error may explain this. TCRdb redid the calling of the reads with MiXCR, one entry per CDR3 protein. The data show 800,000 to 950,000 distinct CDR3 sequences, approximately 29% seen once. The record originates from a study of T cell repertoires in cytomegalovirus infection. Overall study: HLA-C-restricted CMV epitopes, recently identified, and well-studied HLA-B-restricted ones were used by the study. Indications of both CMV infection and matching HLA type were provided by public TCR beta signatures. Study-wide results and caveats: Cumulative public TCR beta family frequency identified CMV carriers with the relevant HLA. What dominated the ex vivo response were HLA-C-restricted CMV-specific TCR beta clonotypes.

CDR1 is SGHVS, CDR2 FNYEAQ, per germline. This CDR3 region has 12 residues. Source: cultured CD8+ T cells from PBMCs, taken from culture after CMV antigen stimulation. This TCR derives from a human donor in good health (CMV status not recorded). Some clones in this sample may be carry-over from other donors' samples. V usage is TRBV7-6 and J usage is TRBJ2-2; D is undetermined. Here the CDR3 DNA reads TGTGTCAGCAGCTGGGAAGGCGGGGAGCTGTTTTTT. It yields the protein CVSSWEGGELFF.